The next 27 T cell receptor beta chains were all read from a single sample in a study of cytomegalovirus exposure and HLA in healthy donors. The PCR used 60 Vbeta and 13 Jbeta primers. Profiled with immunoSEQ multiplex PCR; TCRdb holds only in-frame clones, not every one. The repertoire holds about 210,000 clones, with 82% as singletons. Sequencing was done on a sample of PBMCs. Receptors were obtained from a man aged 35 to 55 in good health and CMV-seropositive.

This chain joins TRBV18 and TRBJ2-5, with D maybe TRBD1 (6 bases). Germline assignment: CDR1 KGHSH and CDR2 LQKENI. V was cut by 5 bases and J by 5 bases, with 12 bases left in between. This CDR3 comprises 13 residues. The CDR3 DNA is TGTGCCAGCTCATCACAGGGCGGGGAGACCCAGTACTTC. Translated, it gives CASSSQGGETQYF.

The rearrangement links TRBV7-6 to TRBJ2-3; TRBD2 matches 7 bases. V trimming: 5 bases; J trimming: 6 bases; junction bases outside the gene matches: 5. Per the germline V gene, CDR1 is SGHVS and CDR2 is FNYEAQ. The length of the CDR3 is 13 residues. CDR3 DNA: TGTGCCAGCAGCCTCAGCGGGATGGATACGCAGTATTTT. This gives the protein CASSLSGMDTQYF.

The rearrangement joins TRBV6-5 to TRBJ1-1, with D unresolved. CDR1 MNHEY and CDR2 SVGAGI come from the germline V gene. The CDR3 has 13 amino acids. V lost 4 bases and J 2 bases, leaving 8 bases between the germline ends. CDR3 loop: CASSLKSNTEAFF. DNA for the CDR3: TGTGCCAGCAGTTTAAAGAGTAACACTGAAGCTTTCTTT.

The rearrangement links TRBV4-1 to TRBJ1-3, with D possibly being TRBD1 (5 bases). CDR3 size: 13 residues. Trimming pared 6 bases from V and 2 bases from J, leaving 8 bases between. Germline loops: CDR1 MGHRA, CDR2 YSYEKL. As DNA, the CDR3 is TGCGCCAGCAGTGACAGTACTGGAAACACCATATATTTT. Amino acids: CASSDSTGNTIYF.

The chain couples TRBV5-1 to TRBJ2-5, with 7 positions matching TRBD2. The germline V gene encodes CDR1 SGHRS and CDR2 YFSETQ. V dropped 1 base and J dropped 5; count of bases not matched to a gene: 14. This CDR3 contains 17 residues. CDR3 nucleotides: TGCGCCAGCAGCTTGTCCCCCGGGTCTAGCGGCGGGGAGACCCAGTACTTC. This encodes CASSLSPGSSGGETQYF. The full variable domain, in which reference TRBV5-1 and TRBJ2-5 provide the parts outside the CDR3, is KAGVTQTPRYLIKTRGQQVTLSCSPISGHRSVSWYQQTPGQGLQFLFEYFSETQRNKGNFPGRFSGRQFSNSRSEMNVSTLELGDSALYLCASSLSPGSSGGETQYFGPGTRLLVL.

The rearrangement uses TRBV5-4 and TRBJ1-5; TRBD1 might be the D (5 bases). The CDR3 spans 15 residues. V lost 2 bases and J lost 1, with 10 bases in between. CDR1 and CDR2 (germline): SGHNT, YYREEE (reference sequence). The CDR3 bases are TGTGCCAGCAGCTTCGGGGGTATAAGCAATCAGCCCCAGCATTTT. Translated: CASSFGGISNQPQHF.

The chain employs TRBV9 and TRBJ2-3; 10 bases match TRBD2. This CDR3 has 15 amino acids. Trimming took 5 bases from V and 5 from J; bases not matched to a gene: 8. The germline V gene has CDR1 SGDLS and CDR2 YYNGEE. The CDR3 coding sequence is TGTGCCAGCAGGCCAGCGGGAGGGCGGGGAGATACGCAGTATTTT. This codes for CASRPAGGRGDTQYF. The whole variable domain, remainder taken from reference TRBV9 and TRBJ2-3, is DSGVTQTPKHLITATGQRVTLRCSPRSGDLSVYWYQQSLDQGLQFLIQYYNGEERAKGNILERFSAQQFPDLHSELNLSSLELGDSALYFCASRPAGGRGDTQYFGPGTRLTVL.

In the case of this clone: An end of the junction differs from the germline gene, which may be a read error. The J gene is TRBJ2-7, the V gene TRBV4-2; D might be TRBD1 (7 bases). This CDR3 is 17 amino acids long. Per the germline V gene, CDR1 is LGHNA and CDR2 is YNFKEQ. The CDR3 DNA is TGTGCCAGCAGCCAAGATCAGGGGGGAACCCGGTCCTCCGAGCAGTACTTC. Protein sequence: CASSQDQGGTRSSEQYF.

The chain has TRBV5-4 and TRBJ2-1; D might be TRBD1 (5 bases). CDR1 SGHNT and CDR2 YYREEE come from the germline V gene (reference sequence). V gave up 2 bases and J gave up 2 bases, with 11 bases separating them. The CDR3 consists of 15 residues. The CDR3 sequence: CASSFRQHPYNEQFF. The CDR3 DNA reads TGTGCCAGCAGCTTTAGACAGCATCCCTACAATGAGCAGTTCTTC.

This clone was recorded once. V usage is TRBV5-1 and J usage is TRBJ2-1; D may be TRBD1 (5 bases). Trimming took off 5 bases at V and 5 bases at J, with 14 bases between the two ends. The germline V gene encodes CDR1 SGHRS and CDR2 YFSETQ. The CDR3 sequence is 14 residues long. The CDR3 protein is CASSSQGLNNEQFF. The CDR3 region has the DNA TGCGCCAGCAGTTCTCAGGGTCTAAACAATGAGCAGTTCTTC.

V is TRBV7-3 and J is TRBJ2-1, with D possibly being TRBD1 (5 bases). The CDR3 is 13 residues long. Germline-derived CDR1 and CDR2 are SGHTA and FQGTGA. V lost 5 bases, J lost 9 bases, and 14 bases lay in between. In DNA form, the CDR3 reads TGTGCCAGCAGCCCCGGACAAGCAGGTGAGCAGTTCTTC. It is translated as CASSPGQAGEQFF.

The chain has TRBV5-5 and TRBJ1-1; 7 bases match TRBD1. V shed 4 bases and J 5 bases; nucleotides not matched to a gene: 11. Germline V CDR1 and CDR2: SGHKS, YYEKEE (reference sequence). This CDR3 has 15 residues. In nucleotides, the CDR3 is TGTGCCAGCAGCGGAAGACAGGGAGTAGAGACTGAAGCTTTCTTT. It yields the protein CASSGRQGVETEAFF.

The genes are TRBV27 and TRBJ2-2, with 10 positions matching TRBD2. Unmatched junction bases numbered 2, after V lost 2 bases and J lost 2 bases. CDR1 is MNHEY and CDR2 is SMNVEV in the germline V gene (reference sequence). CDR3 length: 16 residues. For the CDR3, the DNA is TGTGCCAGCAGTTTAGGACTAGCGGTTAACACCGGGGAGCTGTTTTTT. It specifies CASSLGLAVNTGELFF.

This clone was counted once. J is TRBJ2-2 and V is TRBV5-1, with unresolved D. The CDR3 length is 14 residues. Germline loops: CDR1 SGHRS, CDR2 YFSETQ. Trimming shortened V by 0 bases and J by 5 bases, and 8 bases separated the two germline ends. CDR3 sequence (DNA): TGCGCCAGCAGCTTGGGAGAGAATACCGGGGAGCTGTTTTTT. As protein: CASSLGENTGELFF.

This sequence joins TRBV7-6 and TRBJ1-5, with TRBD1 identical over 9 bases. J lost 6 bases, V lost 3 bases, and 3 bases had no gene match. Germline CDR1 reads SGHVS; CDR2 reads FNYEAQ. The CDR3 spans 14 residues. The CDR3 bases are TGTGCCAGCAGCTTCGGGACAGGGACTCAGCCCCAGCATTTT. Translation gives CASSFGTGTQPQHF.

The chain recombines TRBV5-4 with TRBJ1-2; the match to TRBD1 covers 11 bases. Unmatched junction bases numbered 5, after V lost 1 base and J lost 6 bases. Germline-derived CDR1 and CDR2 are SGHNT and YYREEE (reference sequence). This CDR3 contains 15 residues. The CDR3 loop is CASSLPGQGADGYTF. CDR3 DNA sequence: TGTGCCAGCAGCTTGCCCGGACAGGGGGCAGATGGCTACACCTTC.

The V call is TRBV19, the J call TRBJ1-1, with D possibly TRBD1 on 6 matching bases. The CDR3 is 14 amino acids. Between the trimmed V and J ends, which lost 3 bases and 5 bases, there was a span of 13 bases. The germline V gene has CDR1 LNHDA and CDR2 SQIVND (reference sequence). The DNA for the CDR3 is TGTGCCAGTAGTATGCAGGGGATGAGGACTGAAGCTTTCTTT. This translates into CASSMQGMRTEAFF.

The chain uses TRBV4-1 and TRBJ2-6, with TRBD1 identical over 7 bases. V dropped 2 bases and J dropped 0; count of bases not matched to a gene: 4. The germline V gene encodes CDR1 MGHRA and CDR2 YSYEKL. The CDR3 contains 17 residues. CDR3: CASSQTGTVSGANVLTF. The CDR3 coding sequence is TGCGCCAGCAGCCAAACCGGGACAGTCTCTGGGGCCAACGTCCTGACTTTC.

V usage is TRBV5-1 and J usage is TRBJ2-3; 9 positions agree with TRBD2. Germline-derived CDR1 and CDR2 are SGHRS and YFSETQ. This CDR3 has 14 residues. Unmatched junction bases numbered 2, after V lost 3 bases and J lost 3 bases. This CDR3 is CASSSTSGTDTQYF. CDR3 DNA: TGCGCCAGCAGCTCGACTAGCGGAACAGATACGCAGTATTTT.

This clone appeared once. The V gene is TRBV11-1, the J gene TRBJ2-1; TRBD2 aligns across 12 bases. The ends lost 3 bases at V and 8 bases at J; junction bases unmatched: 17. The CDR3 loop spans 19 amino acids. The germline gives CDR1 SGHAT, CDR2 FQDESV (reference sequence). This CDR3 is CASSLTGGARLAGGDEQFF. The CDR3 nucleotides read TGTGCCAGCAGCTTGACAGGGGGCGCACGGCTAGCGGGAGGGGATGAGCAGTTCTTC.

The CDR3: CASSTRTGYEQYF. CDR3 nucleotides: TGTGCCAGCAGTACGCGGACAGGCTACGAGCAGTACTTC. V gene TRBV6-5 combines with J gene TRBJ2-7, with 7 positions matching TRBD1. J lost 3 bases, V lost 5 bases, and 4 bases had no gene match. The CDR3 has 13 residues. The germline CDR1 and CDR2 sequences are MNHEY and SVGAGI.

The chain employs TRBV28 and TRBJ2-5; 9 bases map to TRBD2. With V trimmed by 0 bases and J by 2 bases, 7 bases remained unmatched. This CDR3 comprises 17 residues. Germline V lookup: CDR1 MDHEN, CDR2 SYDVKM. The CDR3 sequence: CASSLWGGTSGQETQYF. The CDR3 coding sequence is TGTGCCAGCAGTTTATGGGGGGGCACTAGCGGGCAAGAGACCCAGTACTTC. The variable domain in full, with the rest retrieved from reference TRBV28 and TRBJ2-5, is DVKVTQSSRYLVKRTGEKVFLECVQDMDHENMFWYRQDPGLGLRLIYFSYDVKMKEKGDIPEGYSVSREKKERFSLILESASTNQTSMYLCASSLWGGTSGQETQYFGPGTRLLVL.

The chain links TRBV29-1 to TRBJ1-2, with TRBD1 as a possible D gene (5 bases). CDR1 SQVTM and CDR2 ANQGSEA come from the germline V gene. Trimming removed 7 bases at V and 0 bases at J, with 9 bases between. CDR3 length: 12 residues. The DNA of the CDR3 is TGCAGCGGCGGGGCCTCTAACTATGGCTACACCTTC. Its translation: CSGGASNYGYTF.

This chain joins TRBV5-6 and TRBJ2-3; D unresolved. The ends were cut back, 0 bases at V and 5 bases at J, with 10 bases in the middle. The CDR3 has 14 amino acids. Germline V gene data show CDR1 as SGHDT and CDR2 as YYEEEE. CDR3 amino acids: CASSLGVARDTQYF. The CDR3 DNA reads TGTGCCAGCAGCTTGGGGGTAGCTAGAGATACGCAGTATTTT.

This clone ranks as large. The gene calls are TRBV4-2 and TRBJ2-7; 11 bases match TRBD2. Germline V gene lookup returns CDR1 LGHNA and CDR2 YNFKEQ. The CDR3 covers 9 residues. The CDR3 coding sequence is TGTGCCAGCAAAGGGACTAGCGGCGTC. It is translated as CASKGTSGV.

Points on this clone: Other DNA sequences in this specimen translate into the identical CDR3. J is TRBJ1-5 and V is TRBV5-6; D unclear. Germline-derived CDR1 and CDR2 are SGHDT and YYEEEE. V was shortened by 0 bases and J by 2 bases, with 9 bases between the two germline ends. This CDR3 comprises 15 residues. The CDR3 here is CASSLGAQGNQPQHF. DNA of the CDR3: TGTGCCAGCAGCTTGGGGGCACAAGGCAATCAGCCCCAGCATTTT.

This clone was detected only a few times. The chain joins TRBV4-1 to TRBJ1-4; D gene uncertain. Germline loops: CDR1 MGHRA, CDR2 YSYEKL. V was pared by 1 base and J by 8 bases, with 11 bases between. This CDR3 region has 14 residues. CDR3 DNA: TGCGCCAGCAGCCAAGTTTGGGAGGGCGAAAAACTGTTTTTT. Encoded protein: CASSQVWEGEKLFF.